The rows below give T cell receptor beta chains drawn from one sample of a study of shared clonotypes between healthy human individuals. Repertoires were generated with immunoSEQ multiplex PCR, while TCRdb's copy carries only in-frame clones and drops some. Found here are about 2 million clones, roughly 95% of them singletons; the top ten hold around 1.1%. Sequenced: naive CD8+ T cells sorted from blood. The receptors come from a man younger than 35 in good health. The CDR3 runs from the conserved cysteine through the conserved F or W. D genes are given only for firm matches. Rows give clone size only sometimes, using once, few, many, or a class for an expanded clone.

NA,TRBV27,TRBD2,TRBJ2-7,CASSLSAGGYEQYF,TGTGCCAGCAGCTTATCAGCGGGGGGCTACGAGCAGTACTTC
once,TRBV7-9,TRBD1,TRBJ1-2,CASSFTGTGNYSYTF,TGTGCCAGCAGCTTCACCGGGACAGGGAACTATAGCTACACCTTC
NA,TRBV7-9,NA,TRBJ2-7,CASSFGGGYEQYF,TGTGCCAGCAGCTTCGGGGGAGGCTACGAGCAGTACTTC
once,TRBV7-9,NA,TRBJ1-4,CASSPSARTINEKLFF,TGTGCCAGCAGCCCTAGTGCCCGGACGATTAATGAAAAACTGTTTTTT
NA,TRBV4-3,TRBD2,TRBJ2-3,CASSLLAGPTDTQYF,TGCGCCAGCAGCCTACTAGCGGGACCCACAGATACGCAGTATTTT
NA,TRBV27,NA,TRBJ2-7,CASRLAKWDEQYF,TGTGCCAGCAGGCTAGCAAAATGGGACGAGCAGTACTTC
NA,TRBV27,NA,TRBJ1-4,CASREDATNEKLFF,TGTGCCAGCCGCGAAGATGCAACTAATGAAAAACTGTTTTTT
NA,TRBV5-6,NA,TRBJ1-1,CASSLAGGSTEAFF,TGTGCCAGCAGCTTGGCAGGCGGGTCAACTGAAGCTTTCTTT
NA,TRBV9,NA,TRBJ1-4,CASSESGGNEKLFF,TGTGCCAGCAGCGAGAGCGGGGGGAATGAAAAACTGTTTTTT
NA,TRBV30,NA,TRBJ1-6,CAWSVQDSPLHF,TGTGCCTGGAGTGTACAGGATTCACCCCTCCACTTT
NA,TRBV5-1,TRBD2,TRBJ2-5,CASSSWTSGRSQETQYF,TGCGCCAGCAGCTCCTGGACTAGCGGGAGAAGCCAAGAGACCCAGTACTTC
NA,TRBV7-9,NA,TRBJ1-5,CASSPQTWGLVQPQHF,TGTGCCAGCAGCCCTCAAACATGGGGTTTGGTGCAGCCCCAGCATTTT
NA,TRBV11-3,NA,TRBJ2-7,CASSPRGPGEFDEQYF,TGTGCCAGCAGCCCTCGAGGGCCAGGGGAGTTCGACGAGCAGTACTTC
NA,TRBV29-1,NA,TRBJ2-7,CSVEVNGGYEQYF,TGCAGCGTTGAAGTTAACGGAGGCTACGAGCAGTACTTC
NA,TRBV5-1,NA,TRBJ1-4,CASSFRGLYEKLFF,TGCGCCAGCAGCTTTCGGGGGCTCTATGAAAAACTGTTTTTT
NA,TRBV9,TRBD2,TRBJ2-3,CASSAPREREERDTDTQYF,TGTGCCAGCAGCGCGCCAAGGGAGCGGGAGGAGAGAGACACAGATACGCAGTATTTT
NA,TRBV13,TRBD2,TRBJ2-1,CASSLRLAGNNEQFF,TGTGCCAGCAGCTTACGTCTAGCGGGAAACAATGAGCAGTTCTTC
NA,TRBV30,TRBD2,TRBJ2-5,CAWSVTSSGGAWETQYF,TGTGCCTGGAGTGTAACTTCTAGCGGGGGGGCCTGGGAGACCCAGTACTTC
NA,TRBV14,NA,TRBJ1-6,CASSQEKSDSDSPLHF,TGTGCCAGCAGCCAAGAGAAGAGCGATTCGGATTCACCCCTCCACTTT
NA,TRBV27,NA,TRBJ1-5,CASIEDPQCQPQHF,TGTGCCAGCATCGAGGACCCGCAGTGTCAGCCCCAGCATTTT
NA,TRBV7-9,NA,TRBJ1-2,CASSYSENYGYTF,TGTGCCAGCAGTTACTCAGAGAACTATGGCTACACCTTC
NA,TRBV4-1,TRBD2,TRBJ2-7,CASSPSGSFSYEQYF,TGCGCCAGCAGCCCTAGCGGGTCCTTCTCCTACGAGCAGTACTTC
NA,TRBV2,TRBD1,TRBJ1-5,CASSTGTEGFQPQHF,TGTGCCAGCAGCACCGGGACAGAGGGGTTTCAGCCCCAGCATTTT
once,TRBV6-1,NA,TRBJ2-7,CASSESPHYEQYF,TGTGCCAGCAGTGAATCTCCTCACTACGAGCAGTACTTC
NA,TRBV4-1,NA,TRBJ1-1,CASSQRGLNTEAFF,TGCGCCAGCAGCCAACGAGGATTGAACACTGAAGCTTTCTTT
NA,TRBV29-1,NA,TRBJ1-2,CSPGAGYTF,TGCAGCCCAGGGGCTGGCTACACCTTC
NA,TRBV4-1,NA,TRBJ2-3,CASSQGDTQYF,TGCGCCAGCAGCCAGGGCGATACGCAGTATTTT
NA,TRBV7-6,NA,TRBJ2-2,CAITRANPGELFF,TGTGCCATCACTCGGGCGAACCCCGGGGAGCTGTTTTTT
NA,TRBV19,NA,TRBJ2-2,CASGERGTGELFF,TGTGCCAGTGGGGAGCGAGGCACCGGGGAGCTGTTTTTT
NA,TRBV7-8,NA,TRBJ1-3,CASSSGGNTIYF,TGTGCCAGCAGCTCAGGAGGGAACACCATATATTTT
NA,TRBV2,NA,TRBJ2-1,CASSRTPVGLNNEQFF,TGTGCCAGCAGTCGTACCCCAGTAGGGCTAAACAATGAGCAGTTCTTC
NA,TRBV7-9,TRBD2,TRBJ2-5,CASSLAPSGWQETQYF,TGTGCCAGCAGCTTGGCTCCTAGCGGATGGCAAGAGACCCAGTACTTC
NA,TRBV27,TRBD1,TRBJ1-2,CASSSIRGLGYTF,TGTGCCAGCAGTTCCATCAGGGGGCTAGGCTACACCTTC
once,TRBV5-6,TRBD1,TRBJ2-1,CASSSSPGQGPPNEQFF,TGTGCCAGCAGCTCTTCCCCGGGACAGGGACCCCCAAATGAGCAGTTCTTC
NA,TRBV11-3,NA,TRBJ2-2,CASSLGLGGLLTGELFF,TGTGCCAGCAGCCTGGGGCTCGGGGGACTGCTCACCGGGGAGCTGTTTTTT
NA,TRBV13,TRBD1,TRBJ1-2,CASSLGGQYGYTF,TGTGCCAGCAGCTTAGGGGGACAGTATGGCTACACCTTC
NA,TRBV11-2,NA,TRBJ2-2,CASSSGLGESTGELFF,TGTGCCAGCAGCTCTGGACTCGGGGAATCCACCGGGGAGCTGTTTTTT
NA,TRBV7-9,TRBD2,TRBJ2-1,CASSTDGRGFYNEQFF,TGTGCCAGCAGCACGGACGGGAGGGGGTTCTACAATGAGCAGTTCTTC
NA,TRBV14,NA,TRBJ2-4,CASSQVDGLQYF,TGTGCCAGCAGCCAAGTTGACGGGCTTCAGTACTTC
NA,TRBV6-5,TRBD1,TRBJ2-1,CASSFGTVLLGEQFF,TGTGCCAGCAGTTTCGGGACAGTCCTTCTCGGTGAGCAGTTCTTC
NA,TRBV27,TRBD2,TRBJ2-1,CASSLAGEGYNEQFF,TGTGCCAGCAGCTTAGCGGGGGAGGGATACAATGAGCAGTTCTTC
NA,TRBV13,NA,TRBJ2-7,CASSPGVEVTYEQYF,TGTGCCAGCAGCCCCGGGGTAGAAGTCACCTACGAGCAGTACTTC
NA,TRBV14,NA,TRBJ2-7,CASSQYRDPFYEQYF,TGTGCCAGCAGCCAATACCGGGACCCTTTCTACGAGCAGTACTTC
NA,TRBV10-1,NA,TRBJ2-3,CASSDQGDSTDTQYF,TGCGCCAGCAGTGACCAGGGAGATAGCACAGATACGCAGTATTTT
NA,TRBV2,TRBD1,TRBJ2-7,CASRRTGLLLYEQYF,TGTGCCAGCAGGCGGACAGGTCTACTCCTCTACGAGCAGTACTTC
NA,TRBV5-4,TRBD2,TRBJ2-7,CASTDGLREDPREQYF,TGTGCCAGCACCGACGGTTTGCGGGAGGACCCTCGGGAGCAGTACTTC
NA,TRBV6-5,NA,TRBJ2-1,CASSYQGFNEQFF,TGTGCCAGCAGTTACCAGGGTTTCAATGAGCAGTTCTTC
NA,TRBV13,TRBD1,TRBJ2-5,CASSFGDRLETQYF,TGTGCCAGCAGCTTCGGGGACAGGTTAGAGACCCAGTACTTC
NA,TRBV14,NA,TRBJ2-1,CASSQIRSGNEQFF,TGTGCCAGCAGCCAAATCCGTAGCGGTAATGAGCAGTTCTTC
NA,TRBV30,NA,TRBJ1-1,CAWSVLGHETEAFF,TGTGCCTGGAGTGTACTGGGACACGAGACTGAAGCTTTCTTT
NA,TRBV11-2,TRBD2,TRBJ2-3,CASSPTGLAGGADTQYF,TGTGCCAGCAGCCCAACCGGACTAGCGGGAGGGGCAGATACGCAGTATTTT
NA,TRBV27,NA,TRBJ2-3,CASSAGMISTDTQYF,TGTGCCAGCAGTGCCGGGATGATCAGCACAGATACGCAGTATTTT
NA,TRBV4-1,TRBD2,TRBJ2-5,CASSRDPSGGLGETQYF,TGCGCCAGCAGCCGGGACCCTAGCGGGGGGTTAGGAGAGACCCAGTACTTC
NA,TRBV11-2,NA,TRBJ2-7,CASSHPVDSDYEQYF,TGTGCCAGCAGCCACCCCGTGGACAGCGATTACGAGCAGTACTTC
NA,TRBV7-2,NA,TRBJ1-4,CASSLADRRQEKLFF,TGTGCCAGCAGCTTAGCGGACAGAAGACAAGAAAAACTGTTTTTT